The present TCR beta chain was sequenced within a study of cytomegalovirus exposure and HLA in healthy donors. Study summary: Findings of an earlier analysis included roughly 120 million unique TCR beta sequences from some 190 million T cells.

Findings of the study overall: Testing in vitro showed a few CMV-associated chains specific for CMV antigens. A later analysis linked a missense variant in DCLRE1C to the trimming of TCR beta V and J genes.

Despite likely unrecorded immune exposures, the donors were nominally healthy at the time of sampling. The CDR3 sequence is 13 residues long. Trimming left V 6 bases short and J 6 bases short, with 12 bases between. Per the germline V gene, CDR1 is MNHEY and CDR2 is SVGAGI. PCR employed 60 Vbeta and 13 Jbeta primers. Assay: immunoSEQ multiplex PCR; the TCRdb copy retains only in-frame clones and omits some. This repertoire shows about 140,000 clones, 70% to 85% found once; its top ten account for approximately 8.2%. This clone was detected a few times. As yet, its antigen is unknown. The TCR was taken from a woman aged 50 to 65 in good health and CMV-seropositive. The rearrangement links TRBV6-5 to TRBJ1-5, with D uncertain. Material: PBMCs. This CDR3 is CASSPTSGQPQHF. As DNA, the CDR3 is TGTGCCAGCAGCCCCACTAGCGGTCAGCCCCAGCATTTT.